The source of this T cell receptor beta chain is a study of T cells in Graves' hyperthyroidism and ophthalmopathy. Study-wide findings and caveats: The authors' 13 V-J model separated ophthalmopathy from stable hyperthyroidism.

In this sample, this clonotype turned up many times. Its target is not known. Amplification yielded TCR beta CDR3 regions, with RNA transcripts as the source. When the TCR CDR3 underwent first-round RT-PCR, the HTBI primer set was used. TCRdb re-analysed the multiplex PCR reads in MiXCR, keeping a single row per CDR3 protein. In the table there are around 600,000 distinct CDR3 sequences, 45% of which are singletons. The germline CDR1 and CDR2 sequences are MGHDK and SYGVNS. The CDR3 loop spans 12 amino acids. Trimming shortened V by 0 bases and J by 7 bases, and 6 bases separated the two germline ends.

What was sequenced was peripheral blood or thyroid tissue (not recorded which). This chain connects TRBV25-1 to TRBJ1-2, with no clear D. The TCR comes from an adult man with Graves' disease, either hyperthyroidism or ophthalmopathy (not recorded which). The CDR3 sequence is CASSEYRAGYTF. As DNA, the CDR3 is TGTGCCAGCAGTGAATATAGGGCTGGCTACACCTTC.